This T cell receptor beta chain originates from a study of PD-1 blockade in mismatch repair-deficient tumors. The study, taken as a whole, reports: Rapid post-treatment expansion, then contraction, generally preceding radiologic response, marked tumor-resident clones.

Produced via immunoSEQ multiplex PCR; TCRdb's table is partial and in-frame only. The data show some 9,000 clones, with approximately 89% seen just once and about an eighth held by the top ten. Sample time point: approximately 11-day in vitro stimulation with candidate neoantigen peptide 7. Mismatch repair deficiency was confirmed in all patients, by PCR or immunohistochemistry. Six or seven ELISpot-reactive neoantigen peptides each drove a roughly eleven-day in vitro stimulation. Clone fold changes were calculated against an identical culture without peptide. About this clone: Its specificity is unknown.

The CDR3 has 12 amino acids. Germline V CDR1 and CDR2: WSHSY, SAAADI. V shed 7 bases, J shed 9 bases, and the junction held 8 bases outside the gene matches. The sequence came from an adult with mismatch repair-deficient cancer. The chain joins TRBV10-2 to TRBJ2-5, with 7 bases matching TRBD1. The sample in question was cells cultured in vitro, obtained from a patient treated with pembrolizumab. CDR3 sequence reads: CASKGASPPQYF. For the CDR3, the DNA is TGCGCCAGCAAGGGGGCCTCCCCTCCCCAGTACTTC.